What follows is one T cell receptor (beta chain) and its context. The specificity of this receptor is unknown. The record has no base qualities; no much larger clone is one base away. In the prospective study, participants were roughly 18 to 90 years old, resided in around 25 geographic areas of the United States, and were enrolled through a virtual design. In the prospective study, cohorts were assigned on the basis of participant-reported clinical history obtained from a screening survey and a study questionnaire. In the prospective study, mobile phlebotomists collected whole blood, serum and a nasopharyngeal or oropharyngeal swab from each participant. Over an approximately 2-month period, participants in the prospective study had the option of providing additional blood draws and questionnaires. Before DNA extraction, blood samples from the prospective study were shipped at room temperature or frozen.

TCRbeta CDR3 regions were amplified from genomic DNA using the immunoSEQ Assay, a bias-controlled multiplex PCR. As for the authors' bioinformatics: The number of nucleated cells in each sample was estimated by amplification of reference gene primers within the assay. To quantify the absolute abundance of each unique TCRbeta CDR3 rearrangement, sequence reads were collapsed and filtered. For each sample, productive Simpson clonality was calculated by taking the square root of Simpson's diversity index across productive rearrangements. TCRdb stores this immuneACCESS table with in-frame sequences only. Part of the clones is absent; in the studies checked, under half of the shortfall reflects unresolved V genes, and no reason is known for the rest. V, J and clone size derive from that table, while D and trimming were established from the DNA sequence. The sample has roughly 400,000 clones on record, roughly 90% of them singletons. Roughly 2% of the sample lies in the top ten.

CDR1 MNHNS and CDR2 SASEGT are derived from the germline V gene. V and J lose 2 bases and 1 base, and a span of 11 bases separates them. Taken from cysteine to phenylalanine, the CDR3 has 15 residues. Here the CDR3 DNA is all that survives: 45 bases in frame from base 1. The data are from a study of blood T cell repertoires in COVID-19 (dated by TCRdb to the early 2020s). Some background on the complete study: The collaborator samples originated in the United States, Italy and Spain and spanned the acute and convalescent phases of COVID-19. The material from the prospective study consisted of cDNA or gDNA derived from T cells, B-cell-depleted T cells, or PBMCs. The dataset comprised deeply sampled blood TCRbeta repertoires from subjects exposed to, actively infected with, or recovered from COVID-19. A freely available public database, intended as a resource for researchers studying the immune response to SARS-CoV-2, is where the repertoires were released. The samples were drawn from two sources: the first 160 participants of the ongoing ImmuneRACE study, and over 950 subjects contributed by 6 global collaborators. The sample metadata nearly always contained a de-identified subject ID, COVID-19 status, age in years and sex. HLA class I and class II types, where available, came from metadata supplied by the sample provider rather than from assay-based typing. Broad study findings and their caveats: How much clinical and demographic metadata was included differed by source and by participant, and the metadata was provided uncurated.

The sequence is built from TRBV6-1 and TRBJ1-1; the D gene cannot be resolved reliably. The origin of this receptor is a middle-aged woman with acute COVID-19. Sequencing was carried out using PBMCs or T cells enriched from blood (not recorded which). CDR3 sequence: CASSELNGGNTEAFF. In nucleotides, the sequence is TGTGCCAGCAGTGAACTTAACGGCGGGAACACTGAAGCTTTCTTT.